This TCR beta chain is drawn from a study of blood T cells in healthy people across ages. Findings of the study overall: Comparison with aged donors showed that long-lived donors had more naive CD4+ cells and higher diversity.

Through a sample-barcoded 5' primer and a J-beta primer mix, a second PCR was run for roughly 7 to 11 cycles. Each of the samples gave a minimum of 3 million paired-end reads that contained CDR3. TCRdb reprocessed the 5' RACE reads with MiXCR, giving one entry per CDR3 protein. Of about 830,000 distinct CDR3 sequences listed, 55% to 70% are singletons. Worth noting for this clonotype: Its antigen is unknown.

Germline V gene data show CDR1 as SGHVS and CDR2 as FNYEAQ. Germline trimming cut 5 bases from V and 4 bases from J; bases unmatched to any gene: 8. The CDR3 length is 16 residues. Material: blood. The rearrangement uses TRBV7-6 and TRBJ2-2, with 9 nucleotides matching TRBD1. The TCR originated in a man aged 30-40 years in good health. The CDR3 sequence: CASSPRTGEVTGELFF. CDR3 nucleotide sequence: TGTGCCAGCAGCCCGCGGACAGGGGAGGTCACCGGGGAGCTGTTTTTT.